Shown below are 4 T cell receptor beta chains from a single sample sequenced in a study of T cell repertoires in cytomegalovirus infection. TCRdb itself ran the reads through MiXCR, one entry per CDR3 protein. The table records about 830,000 distinct CDR3 sequences, over 25% of them present only once. Antigens for these TCRs are unknown. The input for sequencing was cultured CD8+ T cells from PBMCs, taken from culture after CMV antigen stimulation. The receptors shown here come from a human donor in good health (CMV status not recorded). Some clones in this sample may be carry-over from other donors' samples.

The rearrangement links TRBV7-6 to TRBJ1-5; the D gene is possibly TRBD1 (6 bases). The CDR3 sequence is 15 residues long. Germline V gives CDR1 SGHVS, CDR2 FNYEAQ. V was cut by 2 bases and J by 7 bases, with 15 bases left in between. The CDR3 DNA follows: TGTGCCAGCAGCTTAACCGACAGGTTCGGGCAGCCCCAGCATTTT. Protein: CASSLTDRFGQPQHF.

This rearrangement joins TRBV6-8 to TRBJ2-7, with D possibly TRBD2 on 5 matching bases. CDR1 is MNHGY and CDR2 is SAAAGT in the germline V gene. The germline V and J ends were trimmed by 4 bases and 4 bases, with 17 bases remaining between them. CDR3 length: 15 residues. CDR3 region: CASSLTLSSLYEQYF. CDR3 nucleotides: TGTGCCAGCAGTTTGACACTTTCTAGCCTTTACGAGCAGTACTTC.

This clonotype was counted only a few times. The chain links TRBV4-1 to TRBJ1-6; D ambiguous. Germline V gene lookup returns CDR1 MGHRA and CDR2 YSYEKL. This CDR3 region has 16 residues. V was shortened by 0 bases and J by 0 bases, with 6 bases between the two germline ends. CDR3 sequence reads: CASSQDPSSYNSPLHF. Written as DNA, the CDR3 is TGCGCCAGCAGCCAAGATCCCAGCTCCTATAATTCACCCCTCCACTTT.

The chain carries TRBV6-5 and TRBJ2-3; a weak D match, TRBD2 (6 bases). The V end was cut by 5 bases, the J end by 0 bases, with 15 bases between. This CDR3 comprises 16 residues. CDR1 and CDR2 from the germline V gene are MNHEY and SVGAGI. CDR3 sequence (DNA): TGTGCCAGCAGTCGATGGGGGGAGGCCAGCACAGATACGCAGTATTTT. Protein product: CASSRWGEASTDTQYF.